The sequence of this T cell receptor (beta chain) was determined in a study of blood T cells in healthy people across ages. This clonotype was counted a few times. Its specificity is not known. It was with a sample-barcoded 5' primer and a J-beta primer mix that a second PCR of about 6 to 12 cycles was run. TCRdb redid the calling of the 5' RACE reads with MiXCR, one entry per CDR3 protein. Of fewer than 900,000 distinct CDR3 sequences in the sample, more than 40% were seen once. This CDR3 has 15 amino acids. V shed 1 base and J shed 0 bases, with 9 bases lying between them. CDR1 and CDR2 (germline): SEHNR, FQNEAQ (reference sequence). Each donor's blood draw was approximately 10 milliliters of peripheral blood. Notes on the study in general: Long-lived donors carried more naive CD4+ cells and greater diversity than aged donors.

This receptor was taken from an older woman in good health. Source material: blood. This chain connects TRBV7-9 to TRBJ1-1; D unclear. The CDR3 bases are TGTGCCAGCAGCTTAGTTCTCAGCATGAACACTGAAGCTTTCTTT. Protein product: CASSLVLSMNTEAFF.